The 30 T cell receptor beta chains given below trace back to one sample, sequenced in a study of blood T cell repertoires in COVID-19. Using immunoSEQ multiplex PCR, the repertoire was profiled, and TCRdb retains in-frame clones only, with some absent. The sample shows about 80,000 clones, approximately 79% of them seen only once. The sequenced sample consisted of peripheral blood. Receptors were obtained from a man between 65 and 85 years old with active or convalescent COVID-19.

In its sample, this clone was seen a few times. The CDR3 loop is CASSHTDWGYTF. The CDR3 DNA reads TGTGCCAGCAGCCATACGGACTGGGGCTACACCTTC. The J gene is TRBJ1-2, the V gene TRBV3-1 (or the pseudogene TRBV3-2); D gene ambiguous. This CDR3 contains 12 residues. V lost 3 bases, J lost 8 bases, and 10 bases lay in between. CDR1 LGHDT and CDR2 YNNKEL come from the germline V gene (reference sequence).

In nucleotides, the CDR3 is TGTGCCAGCAGCGAGGGACAGTCCAACTATGGCTACACCTTC. Its protein product is CASSEGQSNYGYTF. The chain has TRBV7-2 and TRBJ1-2; TRBD1 agrees at 7 bases. The V gene's germline CDR1 is SGHTA and CDR2 FQGNSA. The CDR3 is 14 amino acids. The junction had 5 bases not matched to a gene; V was cut back by 5 bases and J by 2 bases.

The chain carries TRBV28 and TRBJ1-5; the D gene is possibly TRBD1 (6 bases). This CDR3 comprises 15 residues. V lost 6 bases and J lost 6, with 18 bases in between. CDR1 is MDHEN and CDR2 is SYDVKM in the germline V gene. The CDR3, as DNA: TGTGCCAGCAGCCATGGTACAGGGTCTGGTCAGCCCCAGCATTTT. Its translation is CASSHGTGSGQPQHF.

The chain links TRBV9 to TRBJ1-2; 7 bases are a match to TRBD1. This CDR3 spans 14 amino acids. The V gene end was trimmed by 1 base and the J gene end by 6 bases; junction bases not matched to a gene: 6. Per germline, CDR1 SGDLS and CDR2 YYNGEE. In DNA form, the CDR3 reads TGTGCCAGCAGCGTAAGTGGGACAGCGGATGGCTACACCTTC. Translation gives CASSVSGTADGYTF.

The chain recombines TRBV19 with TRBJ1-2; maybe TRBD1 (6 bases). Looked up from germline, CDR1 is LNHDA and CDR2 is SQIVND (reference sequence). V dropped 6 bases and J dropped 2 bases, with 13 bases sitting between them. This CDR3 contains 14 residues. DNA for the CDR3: TGTGCCAGTAGCAGACAGGAGTACAACTATGGCTACACCTTC. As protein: CASSRQEYNYGYTF. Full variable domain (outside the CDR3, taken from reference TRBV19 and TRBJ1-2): DGGITQSPKYLFRKEGQNVTLSCEQNLNHDAMYWYRQDPGQGLRLIYYSQIVNDFQKGDIAEGYSVSREKKESFPLTVTSAQKNPTAFYLCASSRQEYNYGYTFGSGTRLTVV.

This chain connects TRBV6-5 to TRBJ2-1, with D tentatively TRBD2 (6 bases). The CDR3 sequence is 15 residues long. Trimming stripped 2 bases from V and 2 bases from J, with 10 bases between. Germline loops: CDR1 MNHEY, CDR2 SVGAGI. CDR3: CASSYDPGAYNEQFF. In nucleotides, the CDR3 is TGTGCCAGCAGTTACGACCCGGGGGCCTACAATGAGCAGTTCTTC.

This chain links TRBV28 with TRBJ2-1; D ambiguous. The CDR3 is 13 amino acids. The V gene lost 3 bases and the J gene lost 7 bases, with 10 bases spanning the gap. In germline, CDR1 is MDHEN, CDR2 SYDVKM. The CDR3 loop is CASSLGAFNEQFF. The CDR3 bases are TGTGCCAGCAGTTTGGGCGCATTTAATGAGCAGTTCTTC. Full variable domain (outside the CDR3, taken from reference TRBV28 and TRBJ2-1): DVKVTQSSRYLVKRTGEKVFLECVQDMDHENMFWYRQDPGLGLRLIYFSYDVKMKEKGDIPEGYSVSREKKERFSLILESASTNQTSMYLCASSLGAFNEQFFGPGTRLTVL.

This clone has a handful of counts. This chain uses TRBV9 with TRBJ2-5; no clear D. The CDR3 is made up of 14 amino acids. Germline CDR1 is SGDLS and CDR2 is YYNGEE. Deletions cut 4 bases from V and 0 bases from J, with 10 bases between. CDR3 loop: CASSPRIYQETQYF. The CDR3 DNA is TGTGCCAGCAGCCCTAGGATTTACCAAGAGACCCAGTACTTC.

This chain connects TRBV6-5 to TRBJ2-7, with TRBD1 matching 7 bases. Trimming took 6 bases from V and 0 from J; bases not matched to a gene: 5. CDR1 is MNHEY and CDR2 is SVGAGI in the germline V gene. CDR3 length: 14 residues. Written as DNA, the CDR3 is TGTGCCAGCAGGGCGACAGGGAACTCCTACGAGCAGTACTTC. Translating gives CASRATGNSYEQYF.

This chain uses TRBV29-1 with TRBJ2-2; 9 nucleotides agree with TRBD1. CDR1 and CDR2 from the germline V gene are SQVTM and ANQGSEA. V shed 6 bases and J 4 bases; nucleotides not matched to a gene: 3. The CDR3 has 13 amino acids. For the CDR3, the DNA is TGCAGCGTCACGACAGGGGGCACCGGGGAGCTGTTTTTT. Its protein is CSVTTGGTGELFF.

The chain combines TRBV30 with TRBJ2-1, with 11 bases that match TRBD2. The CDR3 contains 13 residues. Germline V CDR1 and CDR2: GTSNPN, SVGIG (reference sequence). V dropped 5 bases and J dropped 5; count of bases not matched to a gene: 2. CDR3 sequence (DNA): TGTGCCTGGTCTAGCGGGGGGAACAATGAGCAGTTCTTC. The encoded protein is CAWSSGGNNEQFF.

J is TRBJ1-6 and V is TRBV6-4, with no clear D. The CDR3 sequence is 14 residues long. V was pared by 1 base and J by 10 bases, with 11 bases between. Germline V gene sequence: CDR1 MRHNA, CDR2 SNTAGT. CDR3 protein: CASSDLVGGSPLHF. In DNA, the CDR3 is TGTGCCAGCAGTGACTTGGTAGGCGGGTCACCCCTCCACTTT.

The CDR3 spells CASSNGGSSPLHF. Written as DNA, the CDR3 is TGCGCCAGCAGTAATGGGGGCAGCTCACCCCTCCACTTT. This rearrangement joins TRBV5-1 to TRBJ1-6, with D maybe TRBD1 (6 bases). Per the germline V gene, CDR1 is SGHRS and CDR2 is YFSETQ. V lost 5 bases, J lost 10 bases, and 13 bases lay in between. The CDR3 loop spans 13 amino acids.

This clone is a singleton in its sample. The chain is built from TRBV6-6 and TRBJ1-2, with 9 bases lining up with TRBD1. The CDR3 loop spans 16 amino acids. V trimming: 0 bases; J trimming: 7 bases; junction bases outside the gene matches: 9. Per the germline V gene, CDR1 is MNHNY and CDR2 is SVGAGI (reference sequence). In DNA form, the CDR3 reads TGTGCCAGCAGTTACTCTAGGGACAGGGTCGGTAGTGGCTACACCTTC. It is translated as CASSYSRDRVGSGYTF.

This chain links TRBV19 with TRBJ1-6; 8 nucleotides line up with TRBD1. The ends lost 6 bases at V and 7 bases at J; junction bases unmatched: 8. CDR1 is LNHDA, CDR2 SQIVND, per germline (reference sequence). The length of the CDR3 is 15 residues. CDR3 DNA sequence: TGTGCCAGTAGGCCCCAGGGGGCGCGGAATTCACCCCTCCACTTT. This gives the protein CASRPQGARNSPLHF.

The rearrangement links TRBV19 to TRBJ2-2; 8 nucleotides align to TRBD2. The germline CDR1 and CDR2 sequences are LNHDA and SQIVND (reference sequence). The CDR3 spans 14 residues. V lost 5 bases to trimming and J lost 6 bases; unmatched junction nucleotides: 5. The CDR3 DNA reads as TGTGCCAGTAGTGGTCCGGGGGGGTCCGGGGAGCTGTTTTTT. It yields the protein CASSGPGGSGELFF.

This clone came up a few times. CDR3 nucleotides: TGTGCCAGCAGTTCAGGGAGCAATCAGCCCCAGCATTTT. The encoded protein is CASSSGSNQPQHF. V usage is TRBV6-6 and J usage is TRBJ1-5, with D possibly matching TRBD1 (5 bases). The germline gives CDR1 MNHNY, CDR2 SVGAGI (reference sequence). The CDR3 totals 13 residues. V was shortened by 4 bases and J by 1 base, with 5 bases between the two germline ends.

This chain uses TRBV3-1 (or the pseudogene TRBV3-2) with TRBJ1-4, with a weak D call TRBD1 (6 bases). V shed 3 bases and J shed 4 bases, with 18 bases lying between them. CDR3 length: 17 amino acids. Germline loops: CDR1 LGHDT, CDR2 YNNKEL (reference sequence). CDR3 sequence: CASSQYSREQGNEKLFF. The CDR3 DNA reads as TGTGCCAGCAGCCAGTACAGCAGGGAACAGGGTAATGAAAAACTGTTTTTT.

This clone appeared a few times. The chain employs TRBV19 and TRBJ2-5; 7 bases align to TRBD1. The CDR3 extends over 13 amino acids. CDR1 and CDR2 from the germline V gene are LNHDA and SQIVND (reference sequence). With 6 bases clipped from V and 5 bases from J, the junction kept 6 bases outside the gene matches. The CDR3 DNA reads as TGTGCCAGTAGGGGGACAGTGTCGGAGACCCAGTACTTC. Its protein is CASRGTVSETQYF. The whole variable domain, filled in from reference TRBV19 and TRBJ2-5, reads DGGITQSPKYLFRKEGQNVTLSCEQNLNHDAMYWYRQDPGQGLRLIYYSQIVNDFQKGDIAEGYSVSREKKESFPLTVTSAQKNPTAFYLCASRGTVSETQYFGPGTRLLVL.

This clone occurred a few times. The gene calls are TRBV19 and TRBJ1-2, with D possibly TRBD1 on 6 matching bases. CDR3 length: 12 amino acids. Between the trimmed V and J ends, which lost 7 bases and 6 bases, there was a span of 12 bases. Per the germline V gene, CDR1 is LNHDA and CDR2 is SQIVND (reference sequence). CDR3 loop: CASTMWGHGYTF. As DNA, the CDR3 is TGTGCCAGTACCATGTGGGGGCATGGCTACACCTTC.

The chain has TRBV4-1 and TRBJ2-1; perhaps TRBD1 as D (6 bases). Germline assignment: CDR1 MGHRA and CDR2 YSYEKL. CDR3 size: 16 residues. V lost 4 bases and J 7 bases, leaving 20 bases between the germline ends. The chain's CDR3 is CASSLGDIRSGNEQFF. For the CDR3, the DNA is TGCGCCAGCAGCCTCGGGGACATCCGTTCTGGGAATGAGCAGTTCTTC.

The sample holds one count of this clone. This CDR3 reads CASSLAGAKNIQYF. The DNA for the CDR3 is TGTGCCAGCAGCTTGGCAGGCGCCAAAAACATTCAGTACTTC. The chain recombines TRBV5-4 with TRBJ2-4; D not resolved. This CDR3 comprises 14 residues. V lost 0 bases and J 1 base, leaving 5 bases between the germline ends. Germline CDR1 and CDR2: SGHNT and YYREEE (reference sequence).

The CDR3 sequence is CASSDPGQPSSGNTIYF. CDR3 sequence (DNA): TGTGCCAGCAGTGATCCGGGACAGCCAAGCTCTGGAAACACCATATATTTT. The chain joins TRBV6-1 to TRBJ1-3; 7 nucleotides agree with TRBD1. After removal of 3 bases from V and 0 bases from J, the junction contained 8 bases not matched to a gene. Germline CDR1 is MNHNS and CDR2 is SASEGT. There are 17 residues in the CDR3.

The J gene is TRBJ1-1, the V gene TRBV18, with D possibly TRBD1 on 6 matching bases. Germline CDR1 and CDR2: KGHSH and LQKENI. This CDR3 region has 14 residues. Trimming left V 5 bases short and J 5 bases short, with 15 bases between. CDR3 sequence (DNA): TGTGCCAGCTCAAAGGACAGATCGGGGACTGAAGCTTTCTTT. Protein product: CASSKDRSGTEAFF.

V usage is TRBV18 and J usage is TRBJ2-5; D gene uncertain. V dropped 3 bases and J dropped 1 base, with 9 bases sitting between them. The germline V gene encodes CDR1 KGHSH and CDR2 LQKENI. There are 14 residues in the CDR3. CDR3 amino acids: CASSPRASQETQYF. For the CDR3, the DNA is TGTGCCAGCTCACCGCGTGCTAGCCAAGAGACCCAGTACTTC.

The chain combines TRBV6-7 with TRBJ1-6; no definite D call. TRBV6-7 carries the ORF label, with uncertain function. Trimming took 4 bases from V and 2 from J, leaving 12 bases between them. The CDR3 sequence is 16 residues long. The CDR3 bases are TGTGCCAGCAGTTTGCTAGGAGGGACCTATAATTCACCCCTCCACTTT. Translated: CASSLLGGTYNSPLHF.

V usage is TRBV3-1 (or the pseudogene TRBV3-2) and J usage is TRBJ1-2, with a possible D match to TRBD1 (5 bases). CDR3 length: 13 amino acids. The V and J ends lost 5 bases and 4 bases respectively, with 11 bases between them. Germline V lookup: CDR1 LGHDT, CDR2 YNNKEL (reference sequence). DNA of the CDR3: TGTGCCAGCAGCAAAGCTAGGGGCTATGGCTACACCTTC. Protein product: CASSKARGYGYTF.

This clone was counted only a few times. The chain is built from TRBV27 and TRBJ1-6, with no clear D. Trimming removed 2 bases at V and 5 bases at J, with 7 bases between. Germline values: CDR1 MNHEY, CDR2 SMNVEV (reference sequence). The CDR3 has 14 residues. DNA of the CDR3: TGTGCCAGCAGTTTAAAAGAGCATAATTCACCCCTCCACTTT. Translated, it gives CASSLKEHNSPLHF.

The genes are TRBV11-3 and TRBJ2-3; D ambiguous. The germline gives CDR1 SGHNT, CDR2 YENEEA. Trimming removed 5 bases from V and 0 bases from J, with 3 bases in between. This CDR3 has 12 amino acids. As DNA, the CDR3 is TGTGCCAGCAGCCTAAGCACAGATACGCAGTATTTT. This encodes CASSLSTDTQYF.

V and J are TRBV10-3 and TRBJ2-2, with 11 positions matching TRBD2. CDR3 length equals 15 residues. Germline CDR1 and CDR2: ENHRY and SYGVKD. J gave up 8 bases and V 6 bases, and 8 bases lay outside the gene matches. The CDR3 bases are TGTGCCATCAGCGGCGGGACTAGCGGCACGGGGGAGCTGTTTTTT. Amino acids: CAISGGTSGTGELFF.